This TCR beta chain came from a study of cytomegalovirus exposure and HLA in healthy donors. Concerning this clone itself: Its antigen is still unknown.

Points from the study as a whole: Generally TCR sequences proved uncommon, though certain public TCRs appeared in numerous donors. The authors later found TCR association rates varying by HLA locus, with DRB1 most and HLA-C fewest.

Healthy people donating bone marrow made up the donors. PCR was performed using 60 Vbeta and 13 Jbeta primers. Measured with immunoSEQ multiplex PCR; TCRdb has only the in-frame clones, and not every one. The sample yields 210,000 or so clones, more than 65% seen once. Material: PBMCs. This sequence originates from a man between 18 and 29 years old in good health and CMV-seronegative.

In nucleotides, the CDR3 is TGTGCCAGCAGCGTAGGGTCCGGGAAGCGAAGCTCTGGGGCCAACGTCCTGACTTTC. It specifies CASSVGSGKRSSGANVLTF. The chain employs TRBV9 and TRBJ2-6, with D maybe TRBD2 (5 bases). This CDR3 region has 19 residues. From germline, CDR1 is SGDLS and CDR2 YYNGEE. The ends were cut back, 0 bases at V and 0 bases at J, with 16 bases in the middle.